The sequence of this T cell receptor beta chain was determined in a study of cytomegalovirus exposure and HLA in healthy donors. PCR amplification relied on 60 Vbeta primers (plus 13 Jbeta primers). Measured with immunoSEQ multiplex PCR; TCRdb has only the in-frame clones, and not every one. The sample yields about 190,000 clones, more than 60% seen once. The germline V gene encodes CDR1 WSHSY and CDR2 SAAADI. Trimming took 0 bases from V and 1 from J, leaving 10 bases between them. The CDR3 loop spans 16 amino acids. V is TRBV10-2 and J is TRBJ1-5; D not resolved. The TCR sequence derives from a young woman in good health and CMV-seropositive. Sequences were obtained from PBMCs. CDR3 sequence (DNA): TGCGCCAGCAGTGAGTCGCCCGGGAACAGCAATCAGCCCCAGCATTTT. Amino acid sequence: CASSESPGNSNQPQHF.